This T cell receptor (beta chain) was sequenced for a study of cytomegalovirus exposure and HLA in healthy donors (dated by TCRdb to 2016 to 2017). Study-level background: According to an earlier analysis of a few hundred of the donors, some 170 million T cells yielded 120 million or so unique TCR beta sequences and approximately 280 Gb of sequence data. Roughly 300 gigabases of sequencing data and roughly 90 million unique TCR sequences were included in an early release covering 500 to 750 HLA-typed donors. Among the approximately 430 genotyped donors, approximately 76% belonged to the genetic ancestry cluster associated with self-reported Caucasian donors. The study aimed to test whether cataloging public T cell receptors could reveal signatures of past pathogen exposure. Using immunosequencing, the study profiled T cell repertoires from 550 to 750 subjects and related those repertoires to cytomegalovirus serostatus. A separate validation cohort of approximately 120 different subjects was used in addition to the roughly 700-subject first cohort. To predict cytomegalovirus infection status, the study brought together high-throughput TCR immunosequencing, statistical association of individual TCRs with disease status, and machine learning. A later analysis re-analyzed previously published TCR beta repertoires from approximately 670 donors and added high-resolution HLA genotyping to study TCR occurrence patterns. In the later analysis, no new phenotypic data were used to find candidate immune exposures; instead, reliance was placed on TCR beta sequences and their occurrence across donors. In an earlier analysis of roughly 600 of the donors, high-throughput TCR beta sequencing was used to judge whether each TCR beta V gene segment behaved as functional or pseudogenic. Donor age, sex, ethnicity and CMV serostatus were compiled together with the repertoire data. A later genetic analysis used genome-wide SNP genotypes for about 65% of the roughly 670 donors, treating that subset as a discovery cohort. Every repertoire in the discovery cohort had been generated on one and the same sequencing platform. HLA typing covered class I and class II loci at four-digit resolution. The number of donors typed differed by locus, with about 629-630 for A, B, C, DRB1 and DQB1, roughly 550 for DQA1, 606 for DPA1, and approximately 470 for DPB1. A few DR-DQ haplotypes were treated as single units for association and clustering because of strong linkage in the cohort. On average, roughly 200,000 unique TCR beta nucleotide sequences were sequenced per donor among about 400 genotyped donors of the cohort, with around 19% of those sequences being non-productive.

Study-wide findings and limitations: Seventeen rarely observed V segments, including chromosome 9 orphons, were excluded from the earlier analysis of approximately 500 of the donors because counts were too low. Linkage disequilibrium might explain the correlated functional status among segregating V segments, but an unknown experimental factor could not be ruled out. A further reported finding was that TCR beta sequences accurately predicted the HLA-A and HLA-B alleles for most subjects in the first cohort. A cluster of highly shared sequence variants was judged likely to represent a technical artifact of the sequencing pipeline. The only immune exposure information available for the cohort was CMV serostatus. Because the 87-base-pair reads could not distinguish some IMGT-functional V segments, including TRBV6-2 and TRBV6-3, those segments were excluded. While some public TCRs were present in many individuals, most TCR sequences turned up only very rarely across donors. The study gave a list of under 200 TCR beta chains associated with cytomegalovirus. In a later analysis, the rate of TCR association differed among HLA loci, with DRB1 alleles having the most associated TCRs and HLA-C alleles having the fewest. Because HLA typing was unavailable for some donors at each locus, only the typed subset was used in association tests. Compared with the roughly 700-donor mean, donors in an Asian-associated ancestry cluster had fewer N-insertions in productive TCRs, according to a later genetic analysis. Roughly uniform sequencing depth across donors was assumed in presence/absence analyses, although this assumption may not hold. At a false discovery rate of 0.05, a later analysis linked approximately 18,000 TCR beta sequences to specific HLA alleles. In an earlier analysis of some 540 of the donors, most TCR beta V segments appeared in productive rearrangements about 87% or about 30% of the time, broadly matching IMGT annotations. This cohort had only TCR beta chains sequenced, and the lack of alpha or paired-chain data limited which features could be detected. In a later genetic analysis, a missense DCLRE1C variant was associated with V-gene and J-gene trimming of TCR beta chains, and the association was replicated in an independent cohort. According to a later analysis, parvovirus B19, influenza, CMV and Epstein-Barr virus appeared linked to several top co-occurrence clusters. Assigning TCR associations to individual alleles was difficult when HLA alleles, especially DR and DQ, strongly co-occurred. The authors suggested that the approach could potentially be generalized to other disease states and immunological phenotypes. Three of the identified cytomegalovirus-associated TCR beta chains were confirmed in vitro to be specific for cytomegalovirus antigens. A later analysis found that HLA-associated TCR beta chains were more clonally expanded and had lower generation probabilities than equally common non-associated chains. Cytomegalovirus status was reported to be diagnosed by the classifier with high specificity and sensitivity in both the original and validation cohorts. According to a later analysis, most CMV-associated TCR beta chains appeared to be HLA-restricted, and the HLA associations seemed to be driven largely by CMV exposure.

Compared with germline, V lacks 3 bases and J lacks 3 bases; bases without a gene match: 6. From the cysteine through the phenylalanine, the CDR3 covers 15 amino acids. The entry retains the CDR3 DNA only, 45 bases that are in frame from base 1. Via the germline V gene, CDR1 is MGHRA and CDR2 YSYEKL. In total, about 650 healthy bone marrow donors made up the cohort. At the time of sampling, every cohort member was nominally healthy, though immune exposures that went unrecorded were likely present. The donor was CMV seronegative and was included in the group of under 450 seronegative cohort members. Every donor gave a peripheral blood sample, and the peripheral blood mononuclear cells from that sample were used for TCR beta sequencing. Genomic DNA extraction from the blood cell samples was performed with the Qiagen DNeasy Blood Extraction Kit. This clone was seen a few times. This receptor's antigen is unknown. Per-base quality was not reported, and no clone a single base away is much larger than it.

The library came from the immunoSEQ multiplex PCR assay. A mixture of 60 forward primers for TCR Vbeta segments and 13 reverse primers for TCR Jbeta segments was used in the multiplex PCR. The CDR3 region of rearranged TCR beta genes was amplified from genomic DNA with a multiplex PCR assay. Amplified TCR beta libraries were sequenced as 87-base-pair reads on the Illumina HiSeq System. Regarding the original processing steps: In a later analysis, approximately 74 million unique TCR beta chains were counted across the roughly 610 repertoires, and approximately 9.9 million of these chains were shared by at least two donors. A nearest-neighbor algorithm error-corrected the raw reads and collapsed the reads into unique sequences, merging closely related sequences to remove PCR and sequencing errors. To assign V, D and J gene segments, CDR3 sequences were aligned to IMGT reference sequences. For a sequence to be retained, a match of at least six nucleotides to both a V gene segment and a J gene segment was required. Rearrangements were classified as productive when the CDR3 lacked stop codons and remained in frame with V and J, and all other rearrangements were classified as non-productive. CDR3 was defined according to IMGT convention as the region running from the second conserved V-encoded cysteine to the conserved J-encoded phenylalanine. Sequences without an unambiguous match to a single V gene segment were excluded from the earlier analysis of almost 600 of the donors. An earlier analysis of about 600 of the donors called V segments functional above 56.7% productive rearrangements and segregating when the between-donor standard deviation exceeded 5%. To diagnose cytomegalovirus status from the catalog of TCR beta chain sequences, a statistical classification framework was built. In a later analysis, V and J genes were assigned by comparing TCR nucleotide sequences against IMGT/GENE-DB human TR gene sequences. A later analysis assigned CDR3 sequences and most-parsimonious VDJ recombination scenarios with the TCRdist pipeline. In a later analysis, every TCR beta chain was defined by the combination of its CDR3 amino acid sequence and its V-gene family, and reads without a unique V-gene family were dropped. To address suspected cross-contamination and a sequencing artifact, a later analysis removed 450 to 700 highly shared, low-generation-probability nucleotide sequences. A later analysis calculated a clonal expansion index for each public chain from normalized within-repertoire ranks of inferred template counts. In a later analysis, generation probabilities were computed using a VDJ recombination model fitted to out-of-frame rearrangements, and the results were checked against IGoR. In a later analysis, hypergeometric tests were used to score TCR-TCR, TCR-HLA and TCR-CMV co-occurrence, with a repertoire-size bias correction applied to TCR pairs. To estimate false discovery rates, a later analysis permuted the HLA or CMV assignments 20 times. In a later analysis, co-occurring TCRs were grouped using DBSCAN, and TCRdist sequence similarity was added for clustering within HLA-allele-positive subsets. For co-occurrence clustering, repertoires with fewer than 30,000 or more than 120,000 public chains were excluded, along with roughly five repertoires with anomalous nucleotide sharing. TCRdb limited this immuneACCESS table to in-frame rearrangements with V and J called. A share of clones is missing; checked studies link under half to unresolved V genes, and the rest is unexplained. D and trimming were read from the DNA, whereas the V and J calls and clone size are those reported in that table. For this sample the table gives 100,000 or so clones, of which 81% were detected only once. The top ten constitute about 1.5% of the sample.

The clonotype was recovered from a man between 35 and 55 years old in good health and CMV-seronegative. Sequences were obtained from PBMCs. This chain joins TRBV4-1 to TRBJ2-7, with TRBD1 matching 9 junction bases. Here is the DNA: TGCGCCAGCAGCCAGTCGGACAGGGGCAACTACGAGCAGTACTTC. Its amino acids are CASSQSDRGNYEQYF.